The subject of this entry is one TCR beta chain. Its cognate antigen is unknown. Mismatch repair deficiency was confirmed in all patients, by PCR or immunohistochemistry. This entry belongs to a study of PD-1 blockade in mismatch repair-deficient tumors. In the study overall: Enrolled about 2012-2017, patients had progressing, pretreated mismatch repair-deficient cancers of approximately 13 types.

Per germline, CDR1 ENHRY and CDR2 SYGVKD. The CDR3 sequence is 16 residues long. V lost 3 bases, J lost 1 base, and 8 bases stayed unmatched. Produced via immunoSEQ multiplex PCR; TCRdb's table is partial and in-frame only. This repertoire shows 40,000 to 60,000 clones, about 85% found once; its top ten account for about 8.1%. The study's findings and limits: Tumor-resident clones, often absent from pretreatment blood, expanded after pembrolizumab and then contracted.

The receptor was derived from an adult with mismatch repair-deficient cancer. The source material was peripheral blood, sampled 20 weeks after starting pembrolizumab. The chain carries TRBV10-3 and TRBJ1-2, with 7 positions matching TRBD1. CDR3 protein: CAISDGDRIVNYGYTF. In DNA form, the CDR3 reads TGTGCCATCAGTGACGGGGACAGAATCGTTAACTATGGCTACACCTTC.